Shown below are 11 T cell receptor beta chains from a single sample sequenced in a study of glioma-infiltrating T cells after dendritic cell vaccination. The assay was immunoSEQ multiplex PCR, and TCRdb's table has in-frame clones only and misses some. The sample lists over 55,000 clones, about 80% occurring once. This sample's time point: after dendritic cell vaccination, including at tumor progression/relapse. Here the sequenced sample was blood, taken after dendritic cell vaccination. The origin of the receptors is a human donor with glioblastoma.

V and J are TRBV2 and TRBJ2-3, with a possible D match to TRBD2 (5 bases). The CDR3 totals 13 residues. In germline, CDR1 is SNHLY, CDR2 FYNNEI. Deletions cut 7 bases from V and 4 bases from J, with 12 bases between. The CDR3 spells CASKLEASDTQYF. In DNA form, the CDR3 reads TGTGCCAGCAAGTTGGAGGCCTCAGATACGCAGTATTTT.

The chain joins TRBV6-1 to TRBJ1-5; D unclear. Germline values: CDR1 MNHNS, CDR2 SASEGT. The CDR3 is 13 amino acids. With 3 bases removed from V and 6 bases from J, the gap between germline ends came to 9 bases. The CDR3 sequence: CASSDRGLQPQHF. The CDR3 nucleotides read TGTGCCAGCAGTGACCGCGGTCTTCAGCCCCAGCATTTT.

The chain uses TRBV29-1 and TRBJ1-5, with D possibly matching TRBD1 (5 bases). V was shortened by 7 bases and J by 0 bases, with 10 bases between the two germline ends. Germline assignment: CDR1 SQVTM and CDR2 ANQGSEA. This CDR3 comprises 13 residues. The CDR3 sequence is CSARGDSNQPQHF. CDR3 coding DNA: TGCAGCGCCCGGGGGGATAGCAATCAGCCCCAGCATTTT.

J is TRBJ2-7 and V is TRBV25-1; D might be TRBD1 (5 bases). Germline-derived CDR1 and CDR2 are MGHDK and SYGVNS. This CDR3 is built from 17 residues. Trimming pared 2 bases from V and 0 bases from J, leaving 17 bases between. CDR3 residues: CASSEGYPGWSSYEQYF. In nucleotides, the CDR3 is TGTGCCAGCAGTGAAGGTTACCCAGGGTGGAGCTCCTACGAGCAGTACTTC.

This sequence joins TRBV4-2 and TRBJ1-5, with TRBD1 matching 8 bases. Germline V gene data show CDR1 as LGHNA and CDR2 as YNFKEQ. V lost 0 bases, J lost 5 bases, and 12 bases stayed unmatched. This CDR3 contains 18 residues. The CDR3 is CASSQDNGAGGVDQPQHF. CDR3 coding DNA: TGTGCCAGCAGCCAAGATAACGGGGCAGGGGGCGTAGATCAGCCCCAGCATTTT.

The chain carries TRBV4-1 and TRBJ2-1, with 9 bases aligning to TRBD1. In germline, CDR1 is MGHRA, CDR2 YSYEKL. V gave up 1 base and J gave up 10 bases; unmatched junction bases: 11. The CDR3 has 16 residues. The DNA of the CDR3 is TGCGCCAGCAGCCAAGTAGTGGGGACAGGGTATAAGGAGCAGTTCTTC. It translates to CASSQVVGTGYKEQFF.

This clone was seen more than once but under ten times. The V call is TRBV6-1, the J call TRBJ1-4, with 10 bases identical to TRBD1. The CDR3 runs 14 residues. The germline V gene has CDR1 MNHNS and CDR2 SASEGT. The junction had 7 bases not matched to a gene; V was cut back by 7 bases and J by 8 bases. The CDR3 reads CASTRQGAGEKLFF. CDR3 DNA: TGTGCCAGCACCCGACAGGGGGCCGGGGAAAAACTGTTTTTT.

The V call is TRBV2, the J call TRBJ1-2, with 8 bases that match TRBD1. Germline CDR1 is SNHLY and CDR2 is FYNNEI. This CDR3 has 14 amino acids. The J segment lost 6 bases and the V segment lost 5 bases, leaving 8 bases of the junction unmatched. CDR3 sequence (DNA): TGTGCCAGCAGTCCAACGACAGGGGTAAATGGCTACACCTTC. Translation gives CASSPTTGVNGYTF.

The rearrangement links TRBV30 to TRBJ1-1, with D tentatively TRBD1 (6 bases). The V end lost 3 bases, the J end lost 5 bases, and 16 bases lay between the germline ends. The CDR3 covers 14 residues. Germline V lookup: CDR1 GTSNPN, CDR2 SVGIG (reference sequence). CDR3 coding DNA: TGTGCCTGGAGCGAAGGGGGGGTAGGGACTGAAGCTTTCTTT. It yields the protein CAWSEGGVGTEAFF.

The chain has TRBV5-6 and TRBJ1-6; D perhaps matches TRBD1 (6 bases). V was clipped by 4 bases and J by 7 bases, with 9 bases between them. Looked up from germline, CDR1 is SGHDT and CDR2 is YYEEEE. This CDR3 has 13 amino acids. The chain's CDR3 is CASSLDSNSPLHF. The CDR3 region has the DNA TGTGCCAGCAGCCTGGACAGCAATTCACCCCTCCACTTT.

The V and J genes are TRBV30 and TRBJ2-7, with a weak D call TRBD1 (6 bases). The CDR3 has 12 residues. Trimming removed 3 bases from V and 3 bases from J, with 9 bases in between. Germline CDR1 and CDR2: GTSNPN and SVGIG (reference sequence). The CDR3 spells CAWRDRNYEQYF. Written as DNA, the CDR3 is TGTGCCTGGAGGGACAGAAACTACGAGCAGTACTTC.